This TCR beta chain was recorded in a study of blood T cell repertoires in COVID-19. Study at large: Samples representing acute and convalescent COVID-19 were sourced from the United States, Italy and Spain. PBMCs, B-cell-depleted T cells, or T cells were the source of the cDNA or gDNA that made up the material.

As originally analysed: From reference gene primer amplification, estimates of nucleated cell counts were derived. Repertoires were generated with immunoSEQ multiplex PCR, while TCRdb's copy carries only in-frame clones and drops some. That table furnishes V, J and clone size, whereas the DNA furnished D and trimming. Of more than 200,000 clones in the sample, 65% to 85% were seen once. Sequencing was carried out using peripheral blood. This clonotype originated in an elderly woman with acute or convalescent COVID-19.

The CDR3 is CASSRDRDTGELFF. The CDR3 DNA sequence: TGTGCCAGCTCTCGGGACAGAGACACCGGGGAGCTGTTTTTT. The chain carries TRBV18 and TRBJ2-2, with 7 bases aligning to TRBD1. With V trimmed by 6 bases and J by 3 bases, 4 bases remained unmatched. Per germline, CDR1 KGHSH and CDR2 LQKENI. This CDR3 region has 14 residues.